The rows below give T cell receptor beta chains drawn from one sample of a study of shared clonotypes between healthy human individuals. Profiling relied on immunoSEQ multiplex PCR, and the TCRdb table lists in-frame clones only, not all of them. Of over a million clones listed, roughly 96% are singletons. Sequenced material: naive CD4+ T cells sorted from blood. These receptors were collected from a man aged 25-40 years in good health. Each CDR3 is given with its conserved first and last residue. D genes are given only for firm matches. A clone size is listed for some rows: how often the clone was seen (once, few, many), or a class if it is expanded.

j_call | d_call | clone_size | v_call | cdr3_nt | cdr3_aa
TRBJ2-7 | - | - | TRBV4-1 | TGCGCCAGCAGAGAGGGGGTTGGGTATAAGCGGGAAGAAACCTACGAGCAGTACTTC | CASREGVGYKREETYEQYF
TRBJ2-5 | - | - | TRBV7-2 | TGTGCCAGCAGCTCTCAGTTGGGCCGCCAAGAGACCCAGTACTTC | CASSSQLGRQETQYF
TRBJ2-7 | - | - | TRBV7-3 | TGTGCCAGCAGCCGGGACGGGCGCTCCTACGAGCAGTACTTC | CASSRDGRSYEQYF
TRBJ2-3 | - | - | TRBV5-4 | TGTGCCAGCCCGCAGAGGCCTTCTAGCACAGATACGCAGTATTTT | CASPQRPSSTDTQYF
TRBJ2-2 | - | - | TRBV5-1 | TGCGCCAGCAGCTGGTCCACCGGGGAGCTGTTTTTT | CASSWSTGELFF
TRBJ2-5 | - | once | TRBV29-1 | TGCAGCGTAAAGGTGGGGGAGACCCAGTACTTC | CSVKVGETQYF
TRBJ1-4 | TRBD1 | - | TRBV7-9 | TGTGCCAGCAGCCCCACAGGGGGCTCTAATGAAAAACTGTTTTTT | CASSPTGGSNEKLFF
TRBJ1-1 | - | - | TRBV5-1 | TGCGCCAGCAGCTCAGATATTAACACTGAAGCTTTCTTT | CASSSDINTEAFF
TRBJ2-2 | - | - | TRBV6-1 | TGTGCCAGCAGGGGACTCGGCCACCCCGGGGAGCTGTTTTTT | CASRGLGHPGELFF
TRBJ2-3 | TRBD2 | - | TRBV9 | TGTGCCAGCAGCGTAGCGGGAGGGCCGCAAGATACGCAGTATTTT | CASSVAGGPQDTQYF
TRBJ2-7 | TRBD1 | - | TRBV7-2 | TGTGCCAGCAGCTCGGGACAGGAGCCCGACGAGCAGTACTTC | CASSSGQEPDEQYF
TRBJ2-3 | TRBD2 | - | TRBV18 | TGTGCCAGCTCACCAGGACTAGCGGGAGGTCCAAAACGCACAGATACGCAGTATTTT | CASSPGLAGGPKRTDTQYF
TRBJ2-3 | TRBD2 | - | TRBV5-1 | TGCGCCAGCAGCTTTAACCCTAGCGGGAGGAGGACAGATACGCAGTATTTT | CASSFNPSGRRTDTQYF
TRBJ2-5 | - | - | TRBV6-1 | TGTGCCAGCAAGTACCAAGAGACCCAGTACTTC | CASKYQETQYF
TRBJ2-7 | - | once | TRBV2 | TGTGCCAGCCGGCAGGGCAGCGACTTC | CASRQGSDF
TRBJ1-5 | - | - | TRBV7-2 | TGTGCCAGCAGCCGAGGGGGTGGCAATCAGCCCCAGCATTTT | CASSRGGGNQPQHF
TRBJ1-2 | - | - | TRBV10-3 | TGTGCCATCAGTGAGCCCCTAACAGGATCCTATGGCTACACCTTC | CAISEPLTGSYGYTF
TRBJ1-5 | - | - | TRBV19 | TGTGCCAGTAGTATAGATGGATTTCAGCCCCAGCATTTT | CASSIDGFQPQHF
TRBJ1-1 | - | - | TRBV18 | TGTGCCAGCTCACCCACGGAAAAGTTGGGGACTGAAGCTTTCTTT | CASSPTEKLGTEAFF
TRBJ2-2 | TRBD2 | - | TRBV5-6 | TGTGCCAGCAGCTCCCCTAGCGGGAAAGACACCGGGGAGCTGTTTTTT | CASSSPSGKDTGELFF
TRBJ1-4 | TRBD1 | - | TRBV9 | TGTGCCAGCAGCGTTGGGACAGCGACTGAAAAACTGTTTTTT | CASSVGTATEKLFF
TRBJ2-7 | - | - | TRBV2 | TGTGCCAGCAGTGTTCAGGGAAATCTGGGCGAGCAGTACTTC | CASSVQGNLGEQYF
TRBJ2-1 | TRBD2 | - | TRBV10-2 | TGCGCCAGCACCCTTAGCGGGGGACCCTACAATGAGCAGTTCTTC | CASTLSGGPYNEQFF
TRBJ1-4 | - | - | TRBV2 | TGTGCCAGCAGTGAACAGGGCAGGGATTTAGAAAAACTGTTTTTT | CASSEQGRDLEKLFF
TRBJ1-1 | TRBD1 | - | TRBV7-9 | TGTGCCAGCAGCTCGCAGGGGGACACTGAAGCTTTCTTT | CASSSQGDTEAFF
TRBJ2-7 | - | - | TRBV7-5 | TGTGCCAGAAATAAGGCAGGGAGCTCCTACGAGCAGTACTTC | CARNKAGSSYEQYF
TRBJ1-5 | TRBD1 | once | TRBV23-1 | TGCGCCAGCAGTCAACCGGGACAGGGGAATCAGCCCCAGCATTTT | CASSQPGQGNQPQHF
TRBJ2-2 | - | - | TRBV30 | TGTGCCTGGAGCCGAACAAACACCGGGGAGCTGTTTTTT | CAWSRTNTGELFF
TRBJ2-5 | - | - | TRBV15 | TGTGCCACCAGCAGAGATGCCGGGGAGCAAGAGACCCAGTACTTC | CATSRDAGEQETQYF
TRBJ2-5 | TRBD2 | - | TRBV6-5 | TGTGCCAGCAGTTACTTCGGGAGGGCCGGCCAAGAGACCCAGTACTTC | CASSYFGRAGQETQYF
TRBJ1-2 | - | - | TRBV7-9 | TGTGCCAGCAGCTTAGTGGGGGAAGCTAACTATGGCTACACCTTC | CASSLVGEANYGYTF
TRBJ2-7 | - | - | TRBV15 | TGTGCCACCAGCAGTCGGACAGCACATTACGAGCAGTACTTC | CATSSRTAHYEQYF
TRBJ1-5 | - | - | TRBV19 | TGTGCCAGTAGCTTCCTTGACAGCATCTTTCAGCCCCAGCATTTT | CASSFLDSIFQPQHF
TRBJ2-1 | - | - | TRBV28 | TGTGCCAGCAGTTTCTCGAGCGGCTCCTACAATGAGCAGTTCTTC | CASSFSSGSYNEQFF
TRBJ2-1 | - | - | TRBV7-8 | TGTGCCAGCAGCTCCACAGGAGACAATGAGCAGTTCTTC | CASSSTGDNEQFF
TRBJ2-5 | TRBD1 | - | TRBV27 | TGTGCCAGCAGTAAGGACAGGGTCCGAGAGACCCAGTACTTC | CASSKDRVRETQYF
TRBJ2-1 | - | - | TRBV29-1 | TGCAGCGTTGTAGGCAGGAGTAGGAATGAGCAGTTCTTC | CSVVGRSRNEQFF
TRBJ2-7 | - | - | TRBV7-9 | TGTGCCAGCAGCCGTACTCCCTACGAGCAGTACTTC | CASSRTPYEQYF
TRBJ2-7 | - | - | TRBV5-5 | TGTGCCAGCAGCTTAGGGTCTCCCCGGTCCTACGAGCAGTACTTC | CASSLGSPRSYEQYF
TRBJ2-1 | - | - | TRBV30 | TGTGCCTGGAGCTTAACGGCTAGTCCCAACCTCTACAATGAGCAGTTCTTC | CAWSLTASPNLYNEQFF
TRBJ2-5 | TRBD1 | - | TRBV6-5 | TGTGCCAGCAGTCCTGACAGGGAAGAGACCCAGTACTTC | CASSPDREETQYF
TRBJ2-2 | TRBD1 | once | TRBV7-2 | TGTGCCAGCAGCTTAGGGGATCGCCCGGGACAGGGGAGCGCCGGGGAGCTGTTTTTT | CASSLGDRPGQGSAGELFF
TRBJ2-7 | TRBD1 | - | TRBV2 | TGTGCCAGCAGAGTGGGACAGGTAACATACGAGCAGTACTTC | CASRVGQVTYEQYF